This T cell receptor beta chain was captured in a study of shared clonotypes between healthy human individuals. Study-level points and caveats: Compared with memory subsets, naive subsets generally had larger estimated richness.

Germline V lookup: CDR1 SGHKS, CDR2 YYEKEE (reference sequence). CDR3 size: 13 residues. V was trimmed by 0 bases and J by 6 bases, leaving 7 bases between them. In the case of this clone: Its specificity is unknown.

The assay was immunoSEQ multiplex PCR, and TCRdb's table has in-frame clones only and misses some. The sample includes some 1,600,000 clones, 95% to 99% of them seen just once. This clonotype originated in a young man in good health. The chain uses TRBV5-5 and TRBJ1-5; D is uncertain. The sequencing sample was made of naive CD4+ T cells sorted from blood. Subset given: CD45RA+ positively selected. CDR3 coding DNA: TGTGCCAGCAGCTTGGAGATGACTCAGCCCCAGCATTTT. Its protein product is CASSLEMTQPQHF.